This TCR beta chain was sequenced in a study of identical twins. The CDR3 runs to 12 residues. V was trimmed by 9 bases and J by 1 base, leaving 6 bases between them. Germline CDR1 reads SGHVS; CDR2 reads FQNEAQ. Study-wide points: The presence of invariant MAIT and iNKT cells could partly confound analyses of zero-insertion sequences. Cord blood beta clonotypes present at high abundance carried fewer insertions; no such pattern appeared in memory repertoires. In monozygotic twins, models underestimated the sharing of out-of-frame TCR alpha. Twins shared beta out-of-frame sequences in excess, but this excess was weaker.

This clonotype has a handful of counts. What it binds is unknown. TCRdb used MiXCR to reprocess the 5' RACE reads, holding one entry per CDR3 protein. The sample contains approximately 590,000 distinct CDR3 sequences, roughly 9.5% of which appear only once. These data are also associated with another study on yellow fever vaccine responses in identical twins.

This receptor was identified in a woman aged 18 to 35 in good health. The genes are TRBV7-8 and TRBJ2-2; D remains unclear. The specimen sequenced was PBMCs. The CDR3 loop reads CARSENTGELFF. The CDR3 DNA is TGTGCCAGGTCTGAGAACACCGGGGAGCTGTTTTTT.